Below are 8 T cell receptor beta chains sequenced from a single sample in a study of PD-L1 blockade in urothelial cancer. This sample's time point: pretreatment peripheral blood. Using immunoSEQ multiplex PCR, the repertoire was profiled, and TCRdb retains in-frame clones only, with some absent. The sample consists of 95,000 to 100,000 clones, around 86% of them appearing once. The source was PBMCs, collected around atezolizumab (anti-PD-L1) treatment. The receptors here all came from a man aged 55 to 69 with urothelial cancer.

This sequence joins TRBV18 and TRBJ2-1; TRBD2 agrees at 11 bases. Germline CDR1 is KGHSH and CDR2 is LQKENI. The CDR3 has 13 amino acids. This CDR3 is CASTSGVDNEQFF. The CDR3 coding sequence is TGTGCTTCGACTAGCGGGGTAGACAATGAGCAGTTCTTC.

J is TRBJ1-1 and V is TRBV19, with 7 bases that match TRBD1. This CDR3 is 13 amino acids long. Germline V gene sequence: CDR1 LNHDA, CDR2 SQIVND (reference sequence). J lost 4 bases, V lost 4 bases, and 3 bases had no gene match. CDR3 coding DNA: TGTGCCAGTAGTAACAGGGGCGCCACTGAAGCTTTCTTT. It yields the protein CASSNRGATEAFF.

The genes are TRBV10-3 and TRBJ2-3; 7 bases line up with TRBD1. Trimming removed 6 bases from V and 2 bases from J; junction bases left unmatched: 8. In germline, CDR1 is ENHRY, CDR2 SYGVKD. There are 15 residues in the CDR3. CDR3: CAIRNTGVPTDTQYF. The CDR3 DNA is TGTGCCATCAGAAACACAGGGGTCCCCACAGATACGCAGTATTTT.

The rearrangement links TRBV11-3 to TRBJ2-7, with TRBD1 identical over 8 bases. Looked up from germline, CDR1 is SGHNT and CDR2 is YENEEA. The CDR3 totals 15 residues. Trimming at V came to 1 base and at J to 4 bases, leaving 6 bases not matched to a gene. CDR3 region: CASSLVGQGRYEQYF. CDR3 in DNA: TGTGCCAGCAGCTTAGTTGGACAGGGTCGGTACGAGCAGTACTTC. Together with reference TRBV11-3 and TRBJ2-7, the CDR3 gives the full variable domain: EAGVVQSPRYKIIEKKQPVAFWCNPISGHNTLYWYLQNLGQGPELLIRYENEEAVDDSQLPKDRFSAERLKGVDSTLKIQPAELGDSAVYLCASSLVGQGRYEQYFGPGTRLTVT.

The chain links TRBV5-1 to TRBJ2-3, with D perhaps matching TRBD2 (5 bases). V dropped 5 bases and J dropped 0 bases, with 10 bases sitting between them. In germline, CDR1 is SGHRS, CDR2 YFSETQ. CDR3 size: 14 residues. The CDR3 protein is CASSEGSSTDTQYF. DNA of the CDR3: TGCGCCAGCAGTGAGGGCTCTAGCACAGATACGCAGTATTTT.

V gene TRBV19 combines with J gene TRBJ1-5; D gene ambiguous. V lost 1 base and J lost 3, with 13 bases in between. This CDR3 contains 16 residues. Germline V gene lookup returns CDR1 LNHDA and CDR2 SQIVND (reference sequence). CDR3 nucleotide sequence: TGTGCCAGTAGTATAGGGGGAGCAGGCACCAATCAGCCCCAGCATTTT. Its translation is CASSIGGAGTNQPQHF.

V and J are TRBV5-1 and TRBJ2-3, with TRBD2 matching 11 bases. This CDR3 spans 16 amino acids. V shed 4 bases, J shed 1 base, and the junction held 5 bases outside the gene matches. Per germline, CDR1 SGHRS and CDR2 YFSETQ. The CDR3 region is CASSPNSGGGTDTQYF. The CDR3 nucleotides read TGCGCCAGCAGCCCGAATAGCGGGGGGGGCACAGATACGCAGTATTTT. Looking up the rest from reference TRBV5-1 and TRBJ2-3 gives the full variable domain: KAGVTQTPRYLIKTRGQQVTLSCSPISGHRSVSWYQQTPGQGLQFLFEYFSETQRNKGNFPGRFSGRQFSNSRSEMNVSTLELGDSALYLCASSPNSGGGTDTQYFGPGTRLTVL.

This clone was recorded once. CDR3 nucleotide sequence: TGTGCCAGCAGCCGTAAGTGGCTAGCGGAGGTCTACAATGAGCAGTTCTTC. Translating it yields CASSRKWLAEVYNEQFF. The chain is built from TRBV27 and TRBJ2-1; 7 bases align to TRBD2. V gave up 6 bases and J gave up 3 bases; unmatched junction bases: 14. The CDR3 has 17 amino acids. Germline lookup yields CDR1 MNHEY and CDR2 SMNVEV (reference sequence).